The next 27 T cell receptor beta chains were all read from a single sample in a study of T-cell reconstitution after alpha-beta-depleted transplantation in children. Library preparation (for TCRbeta) was performed with unique molecular identifiers. MiXCR, run by TCRdb on the PCR reads, gives a single entry per CDR3 protein. The profile covers 440,000 or so distinct CDR3 sequences, with approximately 42% appearing a single time and 25% to 30% taken by the ten largest. Here the sequenced sample was PBMCs, taken before TCRalphabeta/CD19-depleted stem cell transplant. These receptors all come from a girl aged 2 to 9 with aplastic anemia, due to receive a stem cell transplant.

The sample holds a few counts of this clonotype. The chain uses TRBV27 and TRBJ2-1; D gene unclear. V dropped 3 bases and J dropped 4 bases, with 13 bases sitting between them. This CDR3 contains 15 residues. Looked up from germline, CDR1 is MNHEY and CDR2 is SMNVEV (reference sequence). The CDR3 loop is CASSFSADGYNEQFF. CDR3 nucleotide sequence: TGTGCCAGCAGTTTTTCCGCGGACGGTTACAATGAGCAGTTCTTC.

This sequence joins TRBV28 and TRBJ1-5; TRBD1 might be the D (5 bases). Germline assignment: CDR1 MDHEN and CDR2 SYDVKM. The CDR3 is made up of 18 amino acids. V was clipped by 3 bases and J by 4 bases, with 22 bases between them. The CDR3 spells CASSFFLSGRRTNQPQHF. Written as DNA, the CDR3 is TGTGCCAGCAGTTTCTTTCTCTCGGGACGAAGGACGAATCAGCCCCAGCATTTT. The variable domain in full, completed from reference TRBV28 and TRBJ1-5, reads DVKVTQSSRYLVKRTGEKVFLECVQDMDHENMFWYRQDPGLGLRLIYFSYDVKMKEKGDIPEGYSVSREKKERFSLILESASTNQTSMYLCASSFFLSGRRTNQPQHFGDGTRLSIL.

V is TRBV29-1 and J is TRBJ2-7; tentative D call: TRBD2 (6 bases). The CDR3 is made up of 12 amino acids. V shed 1 base and J shed 4 bases, with 8 bases lying between them. Germline V lookup: CDR1 SQVTM, CDR2 ANQGSEA. This CDR3 is CSVEVGGYEQYF. CDR3 in DNA: TGCAGCGTTGAAGTGGGGGGTTACGAGCAGTACTTC.

The chain has TRBV18 and TRBJ2-7; 9 bases align to TRBD1. CDR1 KGHSH and CDR2 LQKENI come from the germline V gene. With V trimmed by 4 bases and J by 3 bases, 7 bases remained unmatched. The CDR3 spans 15 residues. CDR3 loop: CASSHGQGKGYEQYF. The CDR3 bases are TGTGCCAGCTCACACGGACAGGGGAAGGGCTACGAGCAGTACTTC.

Turning to this clonotype: One base away lies a much larger clone, so this may be a sequencing read error. The rearrangement uses TRBV5-1 and TRBJ2-7, with unresolved D. Germline V gene lookup returns CDR1 SGHRS and CDR2 YFSETQ. There are 15 residues in the CDR3. With 4 bases removed from V and 2 bases from J, the gap between germline ends came to 16 bases. The CDR3 nucleotides are TGCGCCAGCAGCATCTCGGCCCAAAACCCCTACGAGCAGTACTTC. It codes for CASSISAQNPYEQYF.

This clonotype was seen repeatedly, ten times or more. V is TRBV28 and J is TRBJ2-2; the match to TRBD1 covers 7 bases. The CDR3 runs 15 residues. The germline V gene has CDR1 MDHEN and CDR2 SYDVKM. With V trimmed by 3 bases and J by 2 bases, 3 bases remained unmatched. This CDR3 is CASSFSGGNTGELFF. CDR3 DNA: TGTGCCAGCAGTTTCTCAGGGGGAAACACCGGGGAGCTGTTTTTT.

This clonotype showed up just a few times. The chain couples TRBV7-9 to TRBJ2-5; the D gene is possibly TRBD1 (6 bases). Germline V gene lookup returns CDR1 SEHNR and CDR2 FQNEAQ (reference sequence). CDR3 size: 15 residues. With 5 bases removed from V and 5 bases from J, the gap between germline ends came to 18 bases. The CDR3 coding sequence is TGTGCCAGCAGCAAAAAAGGGGGTCTAGAGGAGACCCAGTACTTC. Translated: CASSKKGGLEETQYF.

This clonotype was detected only a few times. The chain recombines TRBV20-1 with TRBJ2-2; 11 positions agree with TRBD2. The CDR3 is 16 residues long. CDR1 is DFQATT and CDR2 is SNEGSKA in the germline V gene (reference sequence). The V gene end was trimmed by 6 bases and the J gene end by 3 bases; junction bases not matched to a gene: 9. This CDR3 reads CSARLAGRSDTGELFF. Written as DNA, the CDR3 is TGCAGTGCACGACTAGCGGGGAGAAGCGACACCGGGGAGCTGTTTTTT.

V usage is TRBV29-1 and J usage is TRBJ2-7; D gene uncertain. The germline CDR1 and CDR2 sequences are SQVTM and ANQGSEA. V was clipped by 8 bases and J by 2 bases, with 13 bases between them. The length of the CDR3 is 12 residues. DNA of the CDR3: TGCAGCATCCAACTACATCCCTACGAGCAGTACTTC. Its protein product is CSIQLHPYEQYF.

A single count supports this clonotype. J is TRBJ2-7 and V is TRBV12-3 or TRBV12-4; D possibly corresponds to TRBD1 (8 bases). Trimming pared 7 bases from V and 2 bases from J, leaving 12 bases between. This CDR3 is 13 amino acids long. The CDR3 loop is CASNRGGPYEQYF. CDR3 coding DNA: TGTGCCAGCAACAGGGGGGGCCCCTACGAGCAGTACTTC.

The chain carries TRBV28 and TRBJ1-3; D remains unclear. V lost 3 bases, J lost 3 bases, and 9 bases lay in between. Germline CDR1 reads MDHEN; CDR2 reads SYDVKM. This CDR3 spans 14 amino acids. The CDR3 region is CASSFIKHGNTIYF. As DNA, the CDR3 is TGTGCCAGCAGTTTCATAAAACATGGAAACACCATATATTTT.

This clonotype has just a few counts. The V and J genes are TRBV28 and TRBJ2-7, with D perhaps given as TRBD1 or TRBD2 (6 bases each). Germline CDR1 is MDHEN and CDR2 is SYDVKM. Trimming removed 6 bases from V and 3 bases from J, with 15 bases in between. The CDR3 sequence is 14 residues long. CDR3 protein: CASSLTGTVYEQYF. CDR3 bases: TGTGCCAGCAGCCTTACAGGGACTGTCTACGAGCAGTACTTC.

The rearrangement links TRBV12-3 or TRBV12-4 to TRBJ1-1; D is unresolved. Deletions cut 8 bases from V and 3 bases from J, with 13 bases between. The CDR3 extends over 13 amino acids. In nucleotides, the CDR3 is TGTGCCAGCGAACAATCCGGGGACACTGAAGCTTTCTTT. It encodes CASEQSGDTEAFF.

The V gene is TRBV23-1, the J gene TRBJ2-7, with D possibly matching TRBD1 (5 bases). Being an ORF, TRBV23-1 has a function that is uncertain. There are 15 residues in the CDR3. V shed 0 bases and J shed 5 bases, with 14 bases lying between them. The CDR3 here is CASSQSIQARNEQYF. The CDR3, as DNA: TGCGCCAGCAGTCAATCGATACAGGCTAGGAACGAGCAGTACTTC.

The chain carries TRBV7-2 and TRBJ2-5; no definite D call. This CDR3 contains 13 residues. Trimming shortened V by 5 bases and J by 5 bases, and 12 bases separated the two germline ends. Germline CDR1 and CDR2: SGHTA and FQGNSA. CDR3 sequence reads: CASSLSAGETQYF. CDR3 in DNA: TGTGCCAGCAGCCTCTCCGCCGGGGAGACCCAGTACTTC.

This clonotype was observed at least ten times. The chain carries TRBV5-1 and TRBJ2-3, with TRBD2 matching over 8 bases. V shed 1 base and J 4 bases; nucleotides not matched to a gene: 8. This CDR3 is built from 16 residues. Germline CDR1 is SGHRS and CDR2 is YFSETQ. CDR3 amino acids: CASSLQVGLGSDTQYF. CDR3 nucleotides: TGCGCCAGCAGCTTGCAGGTGGGACTAGGGTCAGATACGCAGTATTTT.

This clonotype was recorded many times. The gene calls are TRBV4-1 and TRBJ2-3, with a possible D match to TRBD2 (6 bases). Germline CDR1 and CDR2: MGHRA and YSYEKL. The V gene lost 0 bases and the J gene lost 0 bases, with 16 bases spanning the gap. The CDR3 has 18 residues. The CDR3: CASSQDLVPGTSTDTQYF. CDR3 DNA sequence: TGCGCCAGCAGCCAAGATCTCGTTCCGGGGACTAGCACAGATACGCAGTATTTT.

V and J are TRBV5-1 and TRBJ2-1, with 10 bases aligning to TRBD2. There are 15 residues in the CDR3. The germline V gene has CDR1 SGHRS and CDR2 YFSETQ. J lost 6 bases, V lost 0 bases, and 3 bases had no gene match. For the CDR3, the DNA is TGCGCCAGCAGCTTGGTGGGGACTAGCGCCAATGAGCAGTTCTTC. This sequence encodes CASSLVGTSANEQFF.

The chain couples TRBV7-2 to TRBJ2-3; 10 bases align to TRBD2. Germline V gene lookup returns CDR1 SGHTA and CDR2 FQGNSA. The CDR3 consists of 16 residues. V was pared by 2 bases and J by 5 bases, with 7 bases of the junction left unmatched. CDR3 residues: CASSLFPAGGIDTQYF. CDR3 coding DNA: TGTGCCAGCAGCTTATTTCCAGCGGGGGGGATAGATACGCAGTATTTT.

This clonotype was observed at least ten times. The chain employs TRBV18 and TRBJ2-5, with 9 bases lining up with TRBD2. V gave up 6 bases and J gave up 2 bases; unmatched junction bases: 10. Germline V lookup: CDR1 KGHSH, CDR2 LQKENI. The CDR3 is made up of 16 amino acids. In nucleotides, the CDR3 is TGTGCCAGCTCGTCTTTAGCGGGAGCTGGACAAGAGACCCAGTACTTC. Its translation is CASSSLAGAGQETQYF.

The CDR3 here is CSARRLAGVGEQFF. In DNA, the CDR3 is TGCAGTGCTAGGCGGCTAGCGGGGGTAGGTGAGCAGTTCTTC. The chain uses TRBV20-1 and TRBJ2-1; 10 nucleotides line up with TRBD2. Looked up from germline, CDR1 is DFQATT and CDR2 is SNEGSKA (reference sequence). V lost 3 bases, J lost 9 bases, and 8 bases stayed unmatched. The CDR3 runs to 14 residues.

The chain has TRBV6-9 and TRBJ1-5; D is uncertain. The CDR3 is 12 amino acids. Looked up from germline, CDR1 is MNHGY and CDR2 is SVAAGI. The V gene lost 11 bases and the J gene lost 1 base, with 9 bases spanning the gap. The CDR3 loop reads CAPPGSNQPQHF. Written as DNA, the CDR3 is TGTGCCCCCCCCGGCAGCAATCAGCCCCAGCATTTT.

This clonotype has a count of ten or more. V and J are TRBV11-3 and TRBJ2-2; 8 bases match TRBD1. This CDR3 is 15 amino acids long. CDR1 is SGHNT and CDR2 is YENEEA in the germline V gene. V was clipped by 5 bases and J by 2 bases; unmatched bases: 4. The CDR3 loop is CASSPGTGNTGELFF. In DNA, the CDR3 is TGTGCCAGCAGCCCCGGGACAGGCAACACCGGGGAGCTGTTTTTT.

The table lists this clonotype with many counts. The gene calls are TRBV5-1 and TRBJ1-2; 9 nucleotides align to TRBD1. CDR3 length equals 12 residues. Per germline, CDR1 SGHRS and CDR2 YFSETQ. V trimming: 4 bases; J trimming: 13 bases; junction bases outside the gene matches: 8. The CDR3 here is CASSLGQGGGTF. The DNA of the CDR3 is TGCGCCAGCAGCCTGGGACAGGGAGGCGGCACCTTC.

This clonotype was picked up many times. The rearrangement uses TRBV20-1 and TRBJ2-3; D is possibly TRBD2 (5 bases). The V end lost 4 bases, the J end lost 2 bases, and 10 bases lay between the germline ends. Germline V gene sequence: CDR1 DFQATT, CDR2 SNEGSKA (reference sequence). The CDR3 sequence is 13 residues long. CDR3 residues: CSAIERTTDTQYF. CDR3 bases: TGCAGTGCTATTGAGCGGACCACAGATACGCAGTATTTT.

This chain uses TRBV19 with TRBJ1-5, with TRBD1 identical over 9 bases. CDR1 LNHDA and CDR2 SQIVND come from the germline V gene (reference sequence). The CDR3 spans 16 residues. The ends lost 5 bases at V and 4 bases at J; junction bases unmatched: 9. The CDR3 region has the DNA TGTGCCAGTAGTCGCCTGGATGGACAGGGGAATCAGCCCCAGCATTTT. Translated, it gives CASSRLDGQGNQPQHF. Full variable domain (missing parts from reference TRBV19 and TRBJ1-5): DGGITQSPKYLFRKEGQNVTLSCEQNLNHDAMYWYRQDPGQGLRLIYYSQIVNDFQKGDIAEGYSVSREKKESFPLTVTSAQKNPTAFYLCASSRLDGQGNQPQHFGDGTRLSIL.

The rearrangement joins TRBV9 to TRBJ2-2; the match to TRBD1 covers 7 bases. The germline V gene encodes CDR1 SGDLS and CDR2 YYNGEE. V shed 3 bases, J shed 2 bases, and the junction held 4 bases outside the gene matches. The CDR3 is 15 amino acids. CDR3 sequence reads: CASSARQGNTGELFF. As DNA, the CDR3 is TGTGCCAGCAGCGCCCGACAGGGTAACACCGGGGAGCTGTTTTTT.